The 13 T cell receptor beta chains below come from one sample, sequenced in a study of T-cell memory formation after mild COVID-19. TCRdb passed the 5' RACE reads through MiXCR, listing each CDR3 protein once. Here the sample spans 58,000 or so distinct CDR3 sequences, about a quarter being singletons. Material: PBMCs or a T cell subset sorted from them (not recorded which). All receptors derive from a man aged 18 to 29 who had mild COVID-19 (a few samples of this study predate the infection). Cell type and time point are not known.

The chain links TRBV6-4 to TRBJ2-3, with D tentatively TRBD2 (6 bases). Germline-derived CDR1 and CDR2 are MRHNA and SNTAGT. The CDR3 extends over 15 amino acids. The V gene lost 7 bases and the J gene lost 2 bases, with 16 bases spanning the gap. The CDR3 DNA follows: TGTGCCAGCAAGACTAGGGACCTATTCACAGATACGCAGTATTTT. Its translation: CASKTRDLFTDTQYF.

In its sample, this clonotype was seen a few times. The chain uses TRBV6-5 and TRBJ2-1; no clear D. The CDR3 has 14 residues. The germline V gene has CDR1 MNHEY and CDR2 SVGAGI. Trimming removed 7 bases from V and 4 bases from J, with 14 bases in between. This CDR3 reads CASTPYSGYNEQFF. In nucleotides, the CDR3 is TGTGCCAGCACCCCATATAGTGGTTACAATGAGCAGTTCTTC.

This chain uses TRBV15 with TRBJ2-2, with 9 bases matching TRBD1. The CDR3 has 14 amino acids. Germline V gene lookup returns CDR1 LNHNV and CDR2 YYDKDF (reference sequence). After removal of 6 bases from V and 7 bases from J, the junction contained 6 bases not matched to a gene. The CDR3 coding sequence is TGTGCCACCAGTCACACAGGGGGCTTCGGGGAGCTGTTTTTT. It is translated as CATSHTGGFGELFF.

There are a few counts of this clonotype. The chain combines TRBV12-3 or TRBV12-4 with TRBJ2-7, with D perhaps matching TRBD2 (7 bases). Between the trimmed V and J ends, which lost 3 bases and 2 bases, there was a span of 14 bases. The CDR3 contains 15 residues. The CDR3 loop reads CASSLGGPIPYEQYF. The CDR3 bases are TGTGCCAGCAGTTTGGGGGGGCCCATTCCCTACGAGCAGTACTTC.

This clonotype was found a few times. The V and J genes are TRBV28 and TRBJ2-7; D possibly corresponds to TRBD1 (5 bases). Germline assignment: CDR1 MDHEN and CDR2 SYDVKM. V dropped 1 base and J dropped 0 bases, with 7 bases sitting between them. CDR3 length equals 14 residues. The CDR3 sequence is CASSLSGNSYEQYV. The CDR3 region has the DNA TGTGCCAGCAGTTTATCAGGGAACTCCTACGAGCAGTACGTC.

The rearrangement uses TRBV2 and TRBJ2-1; possibly TRBD2 for D (7 bases). V lost 2 bases and J 8 bases, leaving 16 bases between the germline ends. CDR3 size: 15 residues. Germline V gene sequence: CDR1 SNHLY, CDR2 FYNNEI. The CDR3 nucleotides read TGTGCCAGCAGTGAATCGAAAGGGGGGGGCTATGAGCAGTTCTTC. Translating it yields CASSESKGGGYEQFF. The entire variable domain, with the rest obtained from reference TRBV2 and TRBJ2-1, is as follows: EPEVTQTPSHQVTQMGQEVILRCVPISNHLYFYWYRQILGQKVEFLVSFYNNEISEKSEIFDDQFSVERPDGSNFTLKIRSTKLEDSAMYFCASSESKGGGYEQFFGPGTRLTVL.

Many counts were recorded for this clonotype. This chain uses TRBV4-3 with TRBJ2-5; D is unresolved. CDR1 LGHNA and CDR2 YSLEER come from the germline V gene. V was clipped by 0 bases and J by 1 base, with 9 bases between them. The CDR3 runs 15 residues. CDR3 residues: CASSQDVGLQETQYF. The CDR3 DNA is TGCGCCAGCAGCCAAGATGTGGGCCTCCAAGAGACCCAGTACTTC.

This chain uses TRBV25-1 with TRBJ2-1; D possibly uses TRBD1 or TRBD2 (5 bases each). Looked up from germline, CDR1 is MGHDK and CDR2 is SYGVNS. This CDR3 has 15 residues. Trimming shortened V by 2 bases and J by 7 bases, and 15 bases separated the two germline ends. CDR3 protein: CASSERASWGNEQFF. The CDR3 bases are TGTGCCAGCAGTGAACGGGCTAGTTGGGGGAATGAGCAGTTCTTC. The variable domain in full, with the rest retrieved from reference TRBV25-1 and TRBJ2-1, is EADIYQTPRYLVIGTGKKITLECSQTMGHDKMYWYQQDPGMELHLIHYSYGVNSTEKGDLSSESTVSRIRTEHFPLTLESARPSHTSQYLCASSERASWGNEQFFGPGTRLTVL.

V is TRBV2 and J is TRBJ2-3; D uncertain. The length of the CDR3 is 14 residues. V was pared by 6 bases and J by 7 bases, with 17 bases between. Germline V gives CDR1 SNHLY, CDR2 FYNNEI. The CDR3 DNA follows: TGTGCCAGCAGCCCGACCAAGGTACCCTATACGCAGTATTTT. Translated: CASSPTKVPYTQYF. Complete variable domain (other parts from reference TRBV2 and TRBJ2-3): EPEVTQTPSHQVTQMGQEVILRCVPISNHLYFYWYRQILGQKVEFLVSFYNNEISEKSEIFDDQFSVERPDGSNFTLKIRSTKLEDSAMYFCASSPTKVPYTQYFGPGTRLTVL.

This clonotype was counted at least ten times. The rearrangement joins TRBV5-6 to TRBJ2-1; D ambiguous. The CDR3 is 17 residues long. The V gene lost 3 bases and the J gene lost 0 bases, with 16 bases spanning the gap. CDR1 and CDR2 from the germline V gene are SGHDT and YYEEEE. CDR3 amino acids: CASSWLKGGSSYNEQFF. The CDR3 DNA reads TGTGCCAGCAGCTGGCTTAAGGGCGGCAGCTCCTACAATGAGCAGTTCTTC.

The chain employs TRBV7-9 and TRBJ1-2, with 7 bases that match TRBD1. The ends lost 6 bases at V and 2 bases at J; junction bases unmatched: 6. CDR3 length equals 14 residues. Germline-derived CDR1 and CDR2 are SEHNR and FQNEAQ (reference sequence). DNA for the CDR3: TGTGCCAGCAGATCACAGACAGGGAACTATGGCTACACCTTC. Amino acid sequence: CASRSQTGNYGYTF.

This rearrangement joins TRBV28 to TRBJ1-2; D is ambiguous. From germline, CDR1 is MDHEN and CDR2 SYDVKM. This CDR3 spans 13 amino acids. The ends were cut back, 3 bases at V and 6 bases at J, with 11 bases in the middle. The CDR3: CASSFGGWDGYTF. CDR3 bases: TGTGCCAGCAGTTTTGGAGGGTGGGATGGCTACACCTTC.

This clonotype showed up just a few times. This chain connects TRBV6-2 or TRBV6-3 to TRBJ2-3; tentative D call: TRBD2 (6 bases). The germline V gene has CDR1 MNHEY and CDR2 SVGEGT. The V gene lost 4 bases and the J gene lost 4 bases, with 9 bases spanning the gap. The CDR3 totals 13 residues. This chain's CDR3 is CASSFREADTQYF. The CDR3 DNA is TGTGCCAGCAGTTTCAGGGAGGCAGATACGCAGTATTTT.